These T cell receptor beta chains were read from a single sample in a study of blood T cell repertoires in COVID-19. Here immunoSEQ multiplex PCR was the method, and the copy in TCRdb shows in-frame clones only, minus some. This sample has tens of thousands of clones; over 70% occur once, and the top ten carry under 3%. Source material: peripheral blood. Receptor source: a man older than 75 with active or convalescent COVID-19. Both conserved end residues are part of each CDR3. D genes are given only for firm matches. Some rows mark clone size as missing; the rest say once, few, many or name a class of expanded clone.

D gene,J gene,clone size,V gene,CDR3 DNA,CDR3 protein
TRBD1,TRBJ1-4,-,TRBV2,TGTGCCAGCACAGGACAGGTGAATGAAAAACTGTTTTTT,CASTGQVNEKLFF
TRBD2,TRBJ2-7,-,TRBV7-2,TGTGCCAGCAGCCCGGGACTAGCGGGAACCGAGCAGTACTTC,CASSPGLAGTEQYF
-,TRBJ1-1,-,TRBV5-1,TGCGCCAGCAGCTTGAAACGGGGGGAAGGCACTGAAGCTTTCTTT,CASSLKRGEGTEAFF
-,TRBJ2-7,-,TRBV29-1,TGCAGCGTTGGAAGCGCCAACTTGCAGCAGTACTTC,CSVGSANLQQYF
-,TRBJ1-5,-,TRBV19,TGTGCCAGTAGTGGAAAACAGGGTAGGAATCAGCCCCAGCATTTT,CASSGKQGRNQPQHF
-,TRBJ2-3,-,TRBV6-5,TGTGCCAGCAATCTACAGCTTAGCACAGATACGCAGTATTTT,CASNLQLSTDTQYF
TRBD2,TRBJ2-7,-,TRBV6-6,TGTGCCAGCAGGGATCCGGGACTAGCGGACGAGCAGTACTTC,CASRDPGLADEQYF
-,TRBJ2-2,-,TRBV11-3,TGTGCCAGCAGCTTAGTCCAAAACACCGGGGAGCTGTTTTTT,CASSLVQNTGELFF
-,TRBJ2-1,-,TRBV9,TGTGCCAGCAGCTCTGGAGGGAGGGGGGGTGGCTACAATGAGCAGTTCTTC,CASSSGGRGGGYNEQFF
TRBD1,TRBJ1-5,-,TRBV19,TGTGCCAGTAGTAACAGACAGGGATTAAGCAATCAGCCCCAGCATTTT,CASSNRQGLSNQPQHF
TRBD1,TRBJ2-2,-,TRBV19,TGTGCCAGTAGACCGGATACAGGGGGCTCGACCGGGGAGCTGTTTTTT,CASRPDTGGSTGELFF
-,TRBJ2-1,once,TRBV15,TGTGCCACCAGCAGAACTTTAGCGGAGTCCTACAATGAGCAGTTCTTC,CATSRTLAESYNEQFF
-,TRBJ1-4,-,TRBV21-1,TGTGCCAGCAGCGACCGAGGGGGCGTGACTAATGAAAAACTGTTTTTT,CASSDRGGVTNEKLFF
-,TRBJ1-2,-,TRBV6-5,TGTGCCAGCAGTTACTCGGGGGGCTATGGCTACACCTTC,CASSYSGGYGYTF
TRBD1,TRBJ1-5,few,TRBV6-2/TRBV6-3,TGTGCCAGCAGTCCACAGGGGGCGCGAGGACAGCCCCAGCATTTT,CASSPQGARGQPQHF
-,TRBJ1-3,-,TRBV4-1,TGCGCCAGCAGCCAAGATGGAGGTGGAAACACCATATATTTT,CASSQDGGGNTIYF
-,TRBJ2-5,-,TRBV19,TGTGCCACCAGACAGACTAGTTTGGAGACCCAGTACTTC,CATRQTSLETQYF
TRBD1,TRBJ1-2,-,TRBV7-2,TGTGCCAGCAGCGGACCCGACAGGGGGCTAGGTGGCTACACCTTC,CASSGPDRGLGGYTF
TRBD2,TRBJ2-2,-,TRBV27,TGTGCCAGCGCTAAGAGCGGGAATCAGCCCCGGGAGCTGTTTTTT,CASAKSGNQPRELFF
-,TRBJ2-1,-,TRBV3-1/TRBV3-2,TGTGCCAGCAGCCAAGACGGCCGGACAAAGCAGTTCTTC,CASSQDGRTKQFF
TRBD2,TRBJ2-1,-,TRBV19,TGTGCCAGTAGAGGTAGCGGGATTGAGCAGTTCTTC,CASRGSGIEQFF
TRBD1,TRBJ2-6,-,TRBV5-4,TGTGCCAGCAGCCTGGACAGGGGAACTGGGGCCAACGTCCTGACTTTC,CASSLDRGTGANVLTF
-,TRBJ2-5,few,TRBV27,TGTGCCAGCAGTTCCATCTCGGTCGGGGAGACCCAGTACTTC,CASSSISVGETQYF
-,TRBJ2-2,-,TRBV7-2,TGTGCCAGCAGCTCTCGGGCCGGGGGGAACACCGGGGAGCTGTTTTTT,CASSSRAGGNTGELFF
-,TRBJ1-1,once,TRBV5-6,TGTGCCAGCAGCTTCCAGACAGGCTTTATTGAAGCTTTCTTT,CASSFQTGFIEAFF
-,TRBJ2-3,-,TRBV5-5,TGTGCCAGCAGGTCCGGGGGTTTGGGTACGCAGTATTTT,CASRSGGLGTQYF
-,TRBJ2-2,few,TRBV24-1,TGTGCCACCAGCACCACAGGGAGCACCGGGGAGCTGTTTTTT,CATSTTGSTGELFF
TRBD2,TRBJ2-3,-,TRBV6-1,TGTGCCAGCAGTGATCGCACGACTAGCGGGACAGATACGCAGTATTTT,CASSDRTTSGTDTQYF
TRBD1,TRBJ2-7,few,TRBV6-5,TGTGCCAGCAGATTCATGACAGGGAAATACGAGCAGTACTTC,CASRFMTGKYEQYF
TRBD1,TRBJ1-4,-,TRBV5-1,TGCGCCAGCAGCTCGACCGACAGGGTGGAAAAACTGTTTTTT,CASSSTDRVEKLFF
TRBD2,TRBJ2-2,-,TRBV7-2,TGTGCCAGCAGCGCCCCGGGACTAGCGTTGCTCGGGGAGCTGTTTTTT,CASSAPGLALLGELFF
-,TRBJ1-1,once,TRBV5-1,TGCGCCAGCAGCTTGTTGACACAGAACACTGAAGCTTTCTTT,CASSLLTQNTEAFF
-,TRBJ1-1,-,TRBV3-1/TRBV3-2,TGTGCCAGCAGCCAAGATCTGGGGGGACGTCGAGCTTTCTTT,CASSQDLGGRRAFF
-,TRBJ1-4,-,TRBV6-5,TGTGCCAGCAGTCCCAGGGCATCTAATGAAAAACTGTTTTTT,CASSPRASNEKLFF
TRBD1,TRBJ2-5,-,TRBV28,TGTGCCAGCAGCCCATCCGGGACAGCACAAGAGACCCAGTACTTC,CASSPSGTAQETQYF
TRBD2,TRBJ2-1,-,TRBV9,TGTGCCAGCAGCCCAACTCCGGGAGGGCCGGAGAATGAGCAGTTCTTC,CASSPTPGGPENEQFF
TRBD1,TRBJ1-4,once,TRBV7-9,TGTGCCAGCAGCAAAATGGGACAGGGGGGTGAAAAACTGTTTTTT,CASSKMGQGGEKLFF
-,TRBJ2-1,-,TRBV5-1,TGCGCCAGCAGCCTAGACAGCTCCTACAATGAGCAGTTCTTC,CASSLDSSYNEQFF
-,TRBJ1-1,-,TRBV18,TGTGCCAGCTCACCATCGCAGGGAGGATACACTGAAGCTTTCTTT,CASSPSQGGYTEAFF
TRBD2,TRBJ2-5,-,TRBV5-4,TGTGCCAGCAGCTTGGAGGGGACTAGCGCCAGGGCCCAGTACTTC,CASSLEGTSARAQYF
TRBD1,TRBJ2-5,-,TRBV28,TGTGCCAGCAGGACAGGGGGAGAGACCCAGTACTTC,CASRTGGETQYF
TRBD1,TRBJ2-5,-,TRBV6-1,TGTGCCAGCAGTGTAAGCAGACAGGGATTGAGGGAGACCCAGTACTTC,CASSVSRQGLRETQYF
-,TRBJ2-3,-,TRBV7-2,TGTGCCAGCAGCTTAGTCGGCAGGGCCACAGATACGCAGTATTTT,CASSLVGRATDTQYF
TRBD2,TRBJ2-5,-,TRBV3-1/TRBV3-2,TGTGCCAGCAGCGATTCTGGATTAGCGGGGCAAAGGGCGTCCCAGTACTTC,CASSDSGLAGQRASQYF
TRBD1,TRBJ2-5,-,TRBV19,TGTGCCAGTAGTATTGGGACAGGGGGCTTAGAGACCCAGTACTTC,CASSIGTGGLETQYF
-,TRBJ1-3,few,TRBV9,TGTGCCAGCAGCCCTAGTCGAGGAGGCGGAAACACCATATATTTT,CASSPSRGGGNTIYF
-,TRBJ2-7,-,TRBV28,TGTGCCAGCAGTCCCGGGGACAAAACCTACGAGCAGTACTTC,CASSPGDKTYEQYF
-,TRBJ2-6,few,TRBV5-1,TGCGCCAGCAGCTTGGGTCACTCTGGGGCCAACGTCCTGACTTTC,CASSLGHSGANVLTF